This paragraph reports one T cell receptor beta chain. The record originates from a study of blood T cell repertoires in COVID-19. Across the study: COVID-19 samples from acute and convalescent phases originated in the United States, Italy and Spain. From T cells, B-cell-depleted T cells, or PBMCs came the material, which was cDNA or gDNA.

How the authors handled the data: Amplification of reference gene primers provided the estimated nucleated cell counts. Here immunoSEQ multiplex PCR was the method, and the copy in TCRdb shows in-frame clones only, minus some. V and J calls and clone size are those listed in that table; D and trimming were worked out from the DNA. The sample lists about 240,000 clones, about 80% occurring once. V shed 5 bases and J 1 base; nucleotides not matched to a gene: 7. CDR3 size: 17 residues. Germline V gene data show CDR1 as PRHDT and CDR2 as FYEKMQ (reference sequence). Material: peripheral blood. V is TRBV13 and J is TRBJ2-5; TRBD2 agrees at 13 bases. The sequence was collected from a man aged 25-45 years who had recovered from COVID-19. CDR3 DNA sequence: TGTGCCAGCAGCCCCCCTCGACTAGCGGGGGGCCAAGAGACCCAGTACTTC. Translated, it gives CASSPPRLAGGQETQYF.